What follows describes a single T cell receptor (beta chain). Under the authors' procedure: For nucleated cells, counts were estimated from reference gene primer amplification. Here immunoSEQ multiplex PCR was the method, and the copy in TCRdb shows in-frame clones only, minus some. That table gives V, J and clone size, and the DNA gave D and trimming. The sample has about 95,000 clones, more than 70% seen once. The germline CDR1 and CDR2 sequences are SGHDT and YYEEEE. The CDR3 contains 11 residues. Trimming left V 2 bases short and J 10 bases short, with 9 bases between. These data belong to a study of blood T cell repertoires in COVID-19. Study background: Researchers got acute and convalescent COVID-19 samples from the United States, Italy and Spain. T cells, B-cell-depleted T cells, or PBMCs provided the cDNA or gDNA that served as material.

The gene calls are TRBV5-6 and TRBJ1-2, with no clear D. This receptor was taken from a human donor in a cohort sampled during active COVID-19. Material: peripheral blood. The CDR3 protein is CASSFSAVYTF. For the CDR3, the DNA is TGTGCCAGCAGCTTTTCAGCGGTCTACACCTTC.